This T cell receptor beta chain was sequenced for a study of blood T cell repertoires in COVID-19. Trimming stripped 5 bases from V and 5 bases from J, with 12 bases between. Germline loops: CDR1 LNHDA, CDR2 SQIVND (reference sequence). This CDR3 is built from 13 residues. The method was immunoSEQ multiplex PCR; TCRdb's version includes in-frame clones alone and lacks a portion of them. The table shows tens of thousands of clones, with about nine tenths occurring only once. The sequence was collected from a man aged 45-65 years with active COVID-19. The chain has TRBV19 and TRBJ1-1; D call uncertain. The source material was peripheral blood. The CDR3 loop is CASSVPSRTEAFF. DNA of the CDR3: TGTGCCAGTAGTGTTCCGTCCCGGACTGAAGCTTTCTTT. Looking up the rest from reference TRBV19 and TRBJ1-1 gives the full variable domain: DGGITQSPKYLFRKEGQNVTLSCEQNLNHDAMYWYRQDPGQGLRLIYYSQIVNDFQKGDIAEGYSVSREKKESFPLTVTSAQKNPTAFYLCASSVPSRTEAFFGQGTRLTVV.